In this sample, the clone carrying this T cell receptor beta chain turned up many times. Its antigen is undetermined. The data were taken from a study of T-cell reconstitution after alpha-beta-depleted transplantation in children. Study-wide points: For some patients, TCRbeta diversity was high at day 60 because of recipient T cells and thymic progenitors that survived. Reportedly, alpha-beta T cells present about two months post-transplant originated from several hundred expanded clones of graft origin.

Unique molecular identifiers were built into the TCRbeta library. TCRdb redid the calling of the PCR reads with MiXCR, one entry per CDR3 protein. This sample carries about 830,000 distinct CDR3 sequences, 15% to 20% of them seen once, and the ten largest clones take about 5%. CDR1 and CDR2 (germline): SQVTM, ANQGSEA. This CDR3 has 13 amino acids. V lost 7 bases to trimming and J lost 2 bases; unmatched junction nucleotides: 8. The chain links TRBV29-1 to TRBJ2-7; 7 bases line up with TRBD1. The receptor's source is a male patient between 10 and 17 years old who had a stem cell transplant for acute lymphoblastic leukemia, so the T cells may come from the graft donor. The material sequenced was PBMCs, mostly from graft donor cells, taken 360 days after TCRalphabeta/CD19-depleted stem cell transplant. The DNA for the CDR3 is TGCAGCGCCCGTGGGACAGCAGCCTACGAGCAGTACTTC. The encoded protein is CSARGTAAYEQYF.